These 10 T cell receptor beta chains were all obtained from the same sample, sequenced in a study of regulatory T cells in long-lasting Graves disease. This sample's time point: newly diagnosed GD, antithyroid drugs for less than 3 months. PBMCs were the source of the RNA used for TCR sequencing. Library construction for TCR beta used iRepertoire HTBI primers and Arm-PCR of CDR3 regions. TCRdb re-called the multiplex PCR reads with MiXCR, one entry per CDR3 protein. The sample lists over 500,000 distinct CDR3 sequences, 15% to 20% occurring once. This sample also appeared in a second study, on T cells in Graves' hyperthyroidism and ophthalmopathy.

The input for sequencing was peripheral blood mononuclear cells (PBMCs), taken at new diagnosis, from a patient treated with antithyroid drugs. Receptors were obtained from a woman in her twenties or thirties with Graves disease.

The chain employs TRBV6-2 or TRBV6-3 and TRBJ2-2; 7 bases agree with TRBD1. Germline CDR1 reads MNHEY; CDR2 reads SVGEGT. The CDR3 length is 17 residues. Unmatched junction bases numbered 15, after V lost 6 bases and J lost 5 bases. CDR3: CASRHTTSARGTGELFF. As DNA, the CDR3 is TGTGCCAGCAGGCATACAACCTCCGCCAGGGGGACCGGGGAGCTGTTTTTT.

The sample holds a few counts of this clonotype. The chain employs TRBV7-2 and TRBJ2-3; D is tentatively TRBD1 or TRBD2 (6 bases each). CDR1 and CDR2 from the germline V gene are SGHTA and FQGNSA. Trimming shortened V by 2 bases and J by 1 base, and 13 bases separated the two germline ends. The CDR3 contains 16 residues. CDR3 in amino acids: CASSLRGAGGTDTQYF. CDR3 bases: TGTGCCAGCAGCTTAAGGGGGGCCGGGGGCACAGATACGCAGTATTTT. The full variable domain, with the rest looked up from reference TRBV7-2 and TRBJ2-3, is GAGVSQSPSNKVTEKGKDVELRCDPISGHTALYWYRQSLGQGLEFLIYFQGNSAPDKSGLPSDRFSAERTGGSVSTLTIQRTQQEDSAVYLCASSLRGAGGTDTQYFGPGTRLTVL.

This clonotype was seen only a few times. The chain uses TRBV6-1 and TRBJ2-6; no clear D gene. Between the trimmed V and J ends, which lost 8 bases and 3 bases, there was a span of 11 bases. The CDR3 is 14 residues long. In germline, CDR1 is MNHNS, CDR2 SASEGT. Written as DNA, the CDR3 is TGTGCCAGCTCAGTTGGGGTTGGGGCCAACGTCCTGACTTTC. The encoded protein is CASSVGVGANVLTF.

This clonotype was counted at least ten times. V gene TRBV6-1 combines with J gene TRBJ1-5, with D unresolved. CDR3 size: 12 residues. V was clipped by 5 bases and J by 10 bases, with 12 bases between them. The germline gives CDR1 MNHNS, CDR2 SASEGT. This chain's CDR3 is CASSHLNVPQHF. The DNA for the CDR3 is TGTGCCAGCAGTCATTTGAATGTTCCCCAGCATTTT.

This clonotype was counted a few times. The CDR3 loop reads CSAQTSGKETGELFF. CDR3 sequence (DNA): TGCAGTGCCCAGACTAGCGGGAAAGAGACCGGGGAGCTGTTTTTT. V and J are TRBV20-1 and TRBJ2-2; TRBD2 matches 11 bases. The CDR3 covers 15 residues. Trimming at V came to 6 bases and at J to 5 bases, leaving 8 bases not matched to a gene. Looked up from germline, CDR1 is DFQATT and CDR2 is SNEGSKA (reference sequence).

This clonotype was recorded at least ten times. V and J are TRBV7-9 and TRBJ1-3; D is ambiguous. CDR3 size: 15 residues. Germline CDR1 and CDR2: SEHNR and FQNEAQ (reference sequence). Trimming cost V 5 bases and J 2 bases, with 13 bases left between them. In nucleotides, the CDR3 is TGTGCCAGCAGCCTCTTAGGGTATACTGGAAACACCATATATTTT. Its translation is CASSLLGYTGNTIYF. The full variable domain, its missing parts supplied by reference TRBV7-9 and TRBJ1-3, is DTGVSQNPRHKITKRGQNVTFRCDPISEHNRLYWYRQTLGQGPEFLTYFQNEAQLEKSRLLSDRFSAERPKGSFSTLEIQRTEQGDSAMYLCASSLLGYTGNTIYFGEGSWLTVV.

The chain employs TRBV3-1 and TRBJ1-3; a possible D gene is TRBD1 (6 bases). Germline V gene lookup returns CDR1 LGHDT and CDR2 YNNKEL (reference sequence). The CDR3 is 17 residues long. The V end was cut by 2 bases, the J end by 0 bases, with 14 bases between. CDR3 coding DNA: TGTGCCAGCAGCCAACCCCTGGGGGGCCTCTCTGGAAACACCATATATTTT. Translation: CASSQPLGGLSGNTIYF.

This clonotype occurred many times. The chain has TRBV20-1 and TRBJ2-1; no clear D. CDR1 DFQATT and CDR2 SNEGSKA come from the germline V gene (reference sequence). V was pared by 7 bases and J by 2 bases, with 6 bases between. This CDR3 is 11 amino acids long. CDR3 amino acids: CSVGAYNEQFF. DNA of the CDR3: TGCAGTGTTGGAGCCTACAATGAGCAGTTCTTC.

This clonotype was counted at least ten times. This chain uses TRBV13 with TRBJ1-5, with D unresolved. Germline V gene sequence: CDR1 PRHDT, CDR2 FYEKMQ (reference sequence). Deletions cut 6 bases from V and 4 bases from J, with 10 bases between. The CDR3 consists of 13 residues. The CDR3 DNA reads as TGTGCCAGCAGTTTATCCCCTAATCAGCCCCAGCATTTT. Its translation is CASSLSPNQPQHF.

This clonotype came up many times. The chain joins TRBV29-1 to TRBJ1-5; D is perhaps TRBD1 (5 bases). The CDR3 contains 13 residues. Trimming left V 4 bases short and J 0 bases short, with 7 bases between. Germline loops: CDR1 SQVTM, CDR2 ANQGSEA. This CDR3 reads CSVVTGSNQPQHF. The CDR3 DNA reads TGCAGCGTTGTCACAGGTAGCAATCAGCCCCAGCATTTT. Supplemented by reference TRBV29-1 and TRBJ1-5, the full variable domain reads SAVISQKPSRDICQRGTSLTIQCQVDSQVTMMFWYRQQPGQSLTLIATANQGSEATYESGFVIDKFPISRPNLTFSTLTVSNMSPEDSSIYLCSVVTGSNQPQHFGDGTRLSIL.